Below, 21 T cell receptor beta chains from the same sample are listed, as sequenced in a study of T cell responses to AZD1222 COVID-19 vaccine. The protocol was immunoSEQ multiplex PCR, while the TCRdb copy is restricted to in-frame clones and leaves out a portion. The sample contains 160,000 or so clones, over 75% of which appear only once. This specimen was peripheral blood, taken 28 days after the second AZD1222 dose. Receptor source: an adult who received the AZD1222 COVID-19 vaccine.

J is TRBJ2-5 and V is TRBV20-1, with 10 bases fitting TRBD2. Germline V gene sequence: CDR1 DFQATT, CDR2 SNEGSKA (reference sequence). The CDR3 consists of 14 residues. J gave up 4 bases and V 3 bases, and 5 bases lay outside the gene matches. The CDR3 region has the DNA TGCAGTGCTAGTGAGCGGGGGGGAGTAGAGACCCAGTACTTC. It codes for CSASERGGVETQYF.

The rearrangement joins TRBV7-3 to TRBJ1-2; no clear D gene. V lost 4 bases, J lost 7 bases, and 16 bases lay in between. The CDR3 extends over 14 amino acids. Germline V gives CDR1 SGHTA, CDR2 FQGTGA. The CDR3: CASSSYPGFGGYTF. DNA for the CDR3: TGTGCCAGCAGCTCCTACCCCGGGTTTGGTGGCTACACCTTC.

V gene TRBV2 combines with J gene TRBJ2-2; no definite D call. Germline values: CDR1 SNHLY, CDR2 FYNNEI. The CDR3 length is 12 residues. Trimming took 4 bases from V and 3 from J, leaving 3 bases between them. CDR3 sequence (DNA): TGTGCCAGCAGTGGTGACACCGGGGAGCTGTTTTTT. Translation: CASSGDTGELFF.

The chain recombines TRBV29-1 with TRBJ2-5, with 8 nucleotides matching TRBD2. The CDR3 length is 13 residues. V was clipped by 6 bases and J by 2 bases; unmatched bases: 5. Per the germline V gene, CDR1 is SQVTM and CDR2 is ANQGSEA. In DNA form, the CDR3 reads TGCAGCGTCGCAGCGGGGGTTCAAGAGACCCAGTACTTC. Its translation is CSVAAGVQETQYF.

The rearrangement uses TRBV2 and TRBJ2-5; a weak D match, TRBD1 (5 bases). V lost 4 bases, J lost 2 bases, and 14 bases lay in between. The CDR3 runs to 15 residues. Germline-derived CDR1 and CDR2 are SNHLY and FYNNEI. The CDR3 bases are TGTGCCAGCAGTGGGAAGGGGTCTTCACAAGAGACCCAGTACTTC. It translates to CASSGKGSSQETQYF.

This clone was observed a single time. V and J are TRBV2 and TRBJ1-6; no clear D. V shed 5 bases and J shed 5 bases, with 10 bases lying between them. Germline V CDR1 and CDR2: SNHLY, FYNNEI. This CDR3 has 14 residues. The CDR3 loop is CASSRQSHNSPLHF. The CDR3 bases are TGTGCCAGCAGTCGCCAGTCCCATAATTCACCCCTCCACTTT. Supplemented by reference TRBV2 and TRBJ1-6, the full variable domain reads EPEVTQTPSHQVTQMGQEVILRCVPISNHLYFYWYRQILGQKVEFLVSFYNNEISEKSEIFDDQFSVERPDGSNFTLKIRSTKLEDSAMYFCASSRQSHNSPLHFGNGTRLTVT.

The chain recombines TRBV7-9 with TRBJ2-2, with unresolved D. The V end was cut by 6 bases, the J end by 5 bases, with 16 bases between. The CDR3 has 15 amino acids. Per germline, CDR1 SEHNR and CDR2 FQNEAQ (reference sequence). CDR3 sequence (DNA): TGTGCCAGCAGTCTGTCCCGTCTGATGACCGGGGAGCTGTTTTTT. Its translation: CASSLSRLMTGELFF.

The chain couples TRBV7-6 to TRBJ1-2; weak D call: TRBD1 (6 bases). Trimming left V 3 bases short and J 1 base short, with 9 bases between. Germline lookup yields CDR1 SGHVS and CDR2 FNYEAQ. CDR3 size: 14 residues. The chain's CDR3 is CASSLDSLNYGYTF. As DNA, the CDR3 is TGTGCCAGCAGCTTGGACAGTCTTAACTATGGCTACACCTTC.

In its sample, this clone was seen once. The chain has TRBV28 and TRBJ2-1; the D gene is possibly TRBD2 (6 bases). The germline V and J ends were trimmed by 2 bases and 4 bases, with 9 bases remaining between them. This CDR3 contains 14 residues. Germline CDR1 MDHEN, CDR2 SYDVKM. The CDR3 sequence: CASSLTGVYNEQFF. For the CDR3, the DNA is TGTGCCAGCAGTTTAACGGGGGTATACAATGAGCAGTTCTTC.

In this sample, this clone turned up once. The genes are TRBV27 and TRBJ1-2; D is unresolved. Trimming cost V 4 bases and J 7 bases, with 10 bases left between them. This CDR3 is 12 amino acids long. Per the germline V gene, CDR1 is MNHEY and CDR2 is SMNVEV (reference sequence). This chain's CDR3 is CASSSTPGGYTF. CDR3 DNA sequence: TGTGCCAGCAGTTCAACCCCGGGTGGCTACACCTTC.

The chain is built from TRBV5-8 and TRBJ2-7; D remains unclear. The CDR3 extends over 12 amino acids. V dropped 0 bases and J dropped 6 bases, with 7 bases sitting between them. Germline V gene sequence: CDR1 SGHTS, CDR2 YDEGEE. In DNA, the CDR3 is TGTGCCAGCAGCTTGGCCAAGGTCGAGCAGTACTTC. It codes for CASSLAKVEQYF.

This chain connects TRBV9 to TRBJ2-1; weak D call: TRBD1 (6 bases). V was clipped by 4 bases and J by 4 bases, with 18 bases between them. The V gene's germline CDR1 is SGDLS and CDR2 YYNGEE. The CDR3 covers 16 residues. In DNA form, the CDR3 reads TGTGCCAGCAGCCCACATGCCGGGACATCATACAATGAGCAGTTCTTC. Its translation: CASSPHAGTSYNEQFF.

The V call is TRBV5-1, the J call TRBJ1-2, with a weak D call TRBD1 (5 bases). Germline V lookup: CDR1 SGHRS, CDR2 YFSETQ. V was trimmed by 4 bases and J by 2 bases, leaving 9 bases between them. The CDR3 runs 13 residues. In DNA, the CDR3 is TGCGCCAGCAGCGGTGGGGGGAACTATGGCTACACCTTC. Protein: CASSGGGNYGYTF.

The rearrangement links TRBV15 to TRBJ1-2; D gene uncertain. The V and J ends lost 0 bases and 8 bases respectively, with 10 bases between them. Per the germline V gene, CDR1 is LNHNV and CDR2 is YYDKDF (reference sequence). The CDR3 is 13 amino acids. CDR3: CATSRDALGGYTF. Here the CDR3 DNA reads TGTGCCACCAGCAGAGACGCACTGGGGGGCTACACCTTC.

This chain uses TRBV27 with TRBJ2-3, with D perhaps matching TRBD2 (7 bases). The V end lost 5 bases, the J end lost 8 bases, and 23 bases lay between the germline ends. CDR1 and CDR2 from the germline V gene are MNHEY and SMNVEV (reference sequence). The CDR3 sequence is 16 residues long. The CDR3, as DNA: TGTGCCAGCAGTCTCCGGCGGGATGGGGGGGCGGCTACGCAGTATTTT. The encoded protein is CASSLRRDGGAATQYF.

The V and J genes are TRBV6-5 and TRBJ2-7; possible D gene TRBD1, 6 bases. The CDR3 loop spans 13 amino acids. The germline CDR1 and CDR2 sequences are MNHEY and SVGAGI. Trimming removed 5 bases from V and 4 bases from J, with 12 bases in between. The CDR3 DNA reads TGTGCCAGCAGTCCACAGGGATCGTACGAGCAGTACTTC. Its protein is CASSPQGSYEQYF.

The V call is TRBV10-3, the J call TRBJ1-5, with D possibly being TRBD1 (5 bases). Per the germline V gene, CDR1 is ENHRY and CDR2 is SYGVKD. The CDR3 totals 13 residues. With 8 bases removed from V and 4 bases from J, the gap between germline ends came to 12 bases. The CDR3 loop is CAIADRVNQPQHF. CDR3 nucleotides: TGTGCCATCGCTGACAGAGTAAATCAGCCCCAGCATTTT.

This sequence joins TRBV10-3 and TRBJ1-1; a weak D match, TRBD1 (5 bases). The germline V gene encodes CDR1 ENHRY and CDR2 SYGVKD. V was cut by 10 bases and J by 1 base, with 16 bases left in between. CDR3 length: 14 amino acids. CDR3: CATFSRGGNTEAFF. In DNA, the CDR3 is TGTGCCACTTTTTCCCGGGGGGGGAACACTGAAGCTTTCTTT.

The chain employs TRBV6-5 and TRBJ1-5, with 7 positions matching TRBD1. Trimming cost V 8 bases and J 7 bases; bases outside gene matches: 8. This CDR3 is 13 amino acids long. Germline lookup yields CDR1 MNHEY and CDR2 SVGAGI. The CDR3 spells CASEGQKRQPQHF. Here the CDR3 DNA reads TGTGCCAGCGAGGGACAGAAGAGGCAGCCCCAGCATTTT.

The genes are TRBV4-3 and TRBJ2-1, with 8 bases that match TRBD1. V shed 0 bases and J 1 base; nucleotides not matched to a gene: 5. This CDR3 is 17 amino acids long. Germline values: CDR1 LGHNA, CDR2 YSLEER. The CDR3 sequence: CASSQDPQGASYNEQFF. The CDR3 region has the DNA TGCGCCAGCAGCCAAGATCCGCAGGGGGCTTCCTACAATGAGCAGTTCTTC.

The chain carries TRBV12-3 or TRBV12-4 and TRBJ2-1; possible D gene TRBD2, 6 bases. The V end was cut by 6 bases, the J end by 7 bases, with 13 bases between. The CDR3 totals 13 residues. CDR3 in DNA: TGTGCCAGCAGAACCACGGGGGTTAATGAGCAGTTCTTC. Protein sequence: CASRTTGVNEQFF.